A selection of T cell receptor beta chains follows, all from one sample in a study of response to subunit inactivated influenza vaccine. TCRdb itself ran the RT-PCR reads through MiXCR, one entry per CDR3 protein. The sample has 550,000 to 600,000 distinct CDR3 sequences, about 12% seen once. This material consisted of PBMCs from blood, taken on the day of vaccination. The receptors come from a man between 50 and 59 years old who received an inactivated influenza vaccine. The CDR3 runs from the conserved cysteine through the conserved F or W. D genes are given only for firm matches. Rows give clone size only sometimes, using once, few, many, or a class for an expanded clone.

J: TRBJ2-5
D: -
size: many
V: TRBV6-5
DNA: TGTGCCAGCAGTTACGTGGGAGGCAAAGAGACCCAGTACTTC
CDR3: CASSYVGGKETQYF

J: TRBJ2-3
D: -
size: -
V: TRBV5-1
DNA: TGCGCCAGCAGCTTGTCGACAATGCCTAGCACAGATACGCAGTATTTT
CDR3: CASSLSTMPSTDTQYF

J: TRBJ1-1
D: -
size: many
V: TRBV12-3/TRBV12-4
DNA: TGTGCCAGCAGTCCAGGGATTGAAGCTTTCTTT
CDR3: CASSPGIEAFF

J: TRBJ2-2
D: TRBD2
size: few
V: TRBV24-1
DNA: TGTGCCACCAGTGATGGGACTAGCGGGAGCACCGGGGAGCTGTTTTTT
CDR3: CATSDGTSGSTGELFF

J: TRBJ1-1
D: -
size: once
V: TRBV5-8
DNA: TGTGCCAGCAGCCTGGGGGGGCCCACTGAAGCTATCTTT
CDR3: CASSLGGPTEAIF

J: TRBJ2-3
D: -
size: few
V: TRBV5-6
DNA: TGTGCCAGCAGCGTAGCCAGGGGCGGAGGGGATACGCAGTATTTT
CDR3: CASSVARGGGDTQYF

J: TRBJ2-2
D: TRBD1
size: few
V: TRBV7-3
DNA: TGTGCCAGCAGCGGACAGGGGGCTCGGGCCGGGGAGCTGTTTTTT
CDR3: CASSGQGARAGELFF

J: TRBJ2-2
D: TRBD1
size: few
V: TRBV25-1
DNA: TGTGCCAGCCGAACCGGGACAGTTGCCGGGGAGCTGTTTTTT
CDR3: CASRTGTVAGELFF

J: TRBJ2-1
D: -
size: few
V: TRBV28
DNA: TGTGCCAGCAGTTTGTTTTTGCACAATGAGCAGTTCTTC
CDR3: CASSLFLHNEQFF

J: TRBJ2-3
D: -
size: -
V: TRBV7-8
DNA: TGTGCCAGCAGCCCACAAACGCTCACAGATACGCAGTATTTT
CDR3: CASSPQTLTDTQYF

J: TRBJ2-7
D: TRBD1
size: -
V: TRBV7-2
DNA: TGTGCCAGCAGCTTAGAGGACAGGGGGTTTCGCTACGAGCAGTACTTC
CDR3: CASSLEDRGFRYEQYF

J: TRBJ1-2
D: TRBD1
size: few
V: TRBV2
DNA: TGTGCCAGCACCGAACAGGGGGCTGGGTATGGCTACACCTTC
CDR3: CASTEQGAGYGYTF

J: TRBJ2-2
D: TRBD2
size: -
V: TRBV9
DNA: TGTGCCAGCCGGGGGGGGGTAGCGACGAACACCGGGGAGCTGTTTTTT
CDR3: CASRGGVATNTGELFF

J: TRBJ1-2
D: -
size: many
V: TRBV12-3/TRBV12-4
DNA: TGTGCCAGCAGGGGCACCGACCGCTTTGGCTTTTTTAACTATGGCTACACCTTC
CDR3: CASRGTDRFGFFNYGYTF

J: TRBJ2-3
D: -
size: many
V: TRBV6-2/TRBV6-3
DNA: TGTGCCAGCAGGGCCTGGGCGGGAACAGATACGCAGTATTTT
CDR3: CASRAWAGTDTQYF

J: TRBJ2-3
D: TRBD1
size: few
V: TRBV28
DNA: TGTGCCAGCAGTTTAAAACAGGGGGCCGGAGATACGCAGTATTTT
CDR3: CASSLKQGAGDTQYF

J: TRBJ1-1
D: TRBD1
size: few
V: TRBV11-2
DNA: TGTGCCAGCAGCTTTTTCATGATTACGGGACAGCACATGAACACTGAAGCTTTCTTT
CDR3: CASSFFMITGQHMNTEAFF

J: TRBJ2-7
D: -
size: -
V: TRBV6-2/TRBV6-3
DNA: TGTGCCAGCAGTTACTTGAGGGACCGAGAGCAGTACTTC
CDR3: CASSYLRDREQYF

J: TRBJ2-2
D: -
size: -
V: TRBV18
DNA: TGTGCCAGCTCAGTGACTAATTCGAACACCGGGGAGCTGTTTTTT
CDR3: CASSVTNSNTGELFF

J: TRBJ2-1
D: -
size: -
V: TRBV4-1
DNA: TGCGCCAGCAGCCAAGATAGAACAGGGCCCTACAATGAGCAGTTCTTC
CDR3: CASSQDRTGPYNEQFF

J: TRBJ2-5
D: -
size: -
V: TRBV7-6
DNA: TGTGCCAGCAGCCTTATAGGGTTCGAGACCCAGTACTTC
CDR3: CASSLIGFETQYF

J: TRBJ2-2
D: -
size: few
V: TRBV15
DNA: TGTGCCACCAGCGCCTTTAGCGGAACGAACACCGGGGAGCTGTTTTTT
CDR3: CATSAFSGTNTGELFF